What follows describes a single TCR beta chain. The sample originates from a study of T cell clones after liver transplantation. Across the whole study: Apart from a few HCV-positive recipients, transplants were for non-autoimmune, non-viral reasons. Blood was drawn pre-transplant, before withdrawal, and after full or failed withdrawal.

Sequenced by immunoSEQ multiplex PCR; TCRdb stores in-frame clones only, minus some. Of some 61,000 clones listed, approximately 77% are singletons. Sample: CD4+ T cells from blood, taken at the 22-month timepoint. The sequence was obtained from a human patient who received a liver transplant. A share of the T cells may be of graft donor origin.

Here the CDR3 reads CASSLTGKATDTQYF. The CDR3 DNA follows: TGTGCCAGCAGTTTAACGGGAAAGGCCACAGATACGCAGTATTTT. V gene TRBV28 combines with J gene TRBJ2-3; possibly TRBD2 for D (5 bases). The germline CDR1 and CDR2 sequences are MDHEN and SYDVKM. The V and J ends lost 2 bases and 2 bases respectively, with 11 bases between them. The CDR3 has 15 amino acids.